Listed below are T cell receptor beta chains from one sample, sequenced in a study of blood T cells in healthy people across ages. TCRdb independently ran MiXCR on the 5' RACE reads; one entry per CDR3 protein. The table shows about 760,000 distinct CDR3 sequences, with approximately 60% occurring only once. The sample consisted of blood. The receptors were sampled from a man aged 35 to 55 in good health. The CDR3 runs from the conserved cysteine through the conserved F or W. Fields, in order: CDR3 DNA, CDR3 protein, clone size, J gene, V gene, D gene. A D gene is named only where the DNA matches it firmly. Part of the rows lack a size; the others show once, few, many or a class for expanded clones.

TGCAGCGTTGAGGGGGTAGCGGGAGGTGAGCAGTTCTTC	CSVEGVAGGEQFF	many	TRBJ2-1	TRBV29-1	TRBD2
TGTGCCAGCAGCGCTACGGACAGGGGCGTTTCCGAGCAGTACTTC	CASSATDRGVSEQYF	-	TRBJ2-7	TRBV28	TRBD1
TGTGCCAGCAGCCCATGGACTAGCGGGGGGGTAGCAGATACGCAGTATTTT	CASSPWTSGGVADTQYF	-	TRBJ2-3	TRBV7-6	TRBD2
TGTGCCAGCAGTCAGGTAGCGGGAGAGACCCAGTACTTC	CASSQVAGETQYF	-	TRBJ2-5	TRBV27	TRBD2
TGTGCCAGCAGCACAACACGGGGACAGAACGCGAACACCGGGGAGCTGTTTTTT	CASSTTRGQNANTGELFF	-	TRBJ2-2	TRBV5-6	TRBD1
TGTGCCAGCGCCACGGTTGGGACAGGGGCGAGGCTTCCGTATTACGAGCAGTACTTC	CASATVGTGARLPYYEQYF	many	TRBJ2-7	TRBV6-1	TRBD1
TGTGCCAGCAGGCAGCAGGGGAGCTCCTACAATGAGCAGTTCTTC	CASRQQGSSYNEQFF	-	TRBJ2-1	TRBV7-2	-
TGTGCCAGCAGCTTAGCGCTTTTCAGCGGGGGGTGGAATGAGCAGTTCTTC	CASSLALFSGGWNEQFF	few	TRBJ2-1	TRBV7-2	TRBD2
TGTGCCAGCAGCCCACCGACACAAAATAATTCACCCCTCCACTTT	CASSPPTQNNSPLHF	many	TRBJ1-6	TRBV3-1	-
TGCGCCAGCAGCTTGAGTATCGGACAGGGGTACGAGCAGTACTTC	CASSLSIGQGYEQYF	few	TRBJ2-7	TRBV5-1	TRBD1
TGTGCCAGCAGGGTATCGGGGGTTCACACTGAAGCTTTCTTT	CASRVSGVHTEAFF	-	TRBJ1-1	TRBV2	-
TGTGCCAGCAGGAAAGAAGCGCGGTACCAAGAGACCCAGTACTTC	CASRKEARYQETQYF	few	TRBJ2-5	TRBV25-1	-